These T cell receptor beta chains were read from a single sample in a study of blood T cells in healthy people across ages. TCRdb re-called the 5' RACE reads through MiXCR, storing one row per CDR3 protein. The data show around 1,000,000 distinct CDR3 sequences, 20% to 25% seen once. The same sample was also used in a study of T cells of mothers and their children.

The sequencing sample was made of blood. The receptor set was obtained from a girl aged 2 to 9 in good health. Both conserved end residues are part of each CDR3. The order of the fields is V gene, clone size, J gene, D gene, CDR3 protein, CDR3 DNA. The D gene is left open where the match is weak. Some rows mark clone size as missing; the rest say once, few, many or name a class of expanded clone.

TRBV12-3/TRBV12-4,.,TRBJ1-5,TRBD1,CASTPGQGSDQPQHF,TGTGCCAGCACCCCTGGACAGGGTAGTGATCAGCCCCAGCATTTT
TRBV7-9,.,TRBJ1-4,.,CASSPPEGRNEKLFF,TGTGCCAGCAGCCCTCCGGAGGGCCGTAATGAAAAACTGTTTTTT
TRBV4-1,.,TRBJ2-1,TRBD1,CASSLTTGIDEQFF,TGCGCCAGCAGCCTAACGACAGGGATCGATGAGCAGTTCTTC
TRBV29-1,few,TRBJ2-5,.,CSVLLPLQETQYF,TGCAGCGTTTTATTACCGCTCCAAGAGACCCAGTACTTC
TRBV27,few,TRBJ2-7,.,CASSFGRRYEQYF,TGTGCCAGCAGTTTCGGCAGGCGGTACGAGCAGTACTTC
TRBV12-3/TRBV12-4,few,TRBJ1-6,TRBD1,CASTLGQYNSPLHF,TGTGCCAGCACCCTGGGACAGTACAATTCACCCCTCCACTTT
TRBV29-1,.,TRBJ2-3,.,CSVGTYTDTQYF,TGCAGCGTTGGGACCTACACAGATACGCAGTATTTT
TRBV4-1,few,TRBJ2-7,TRBD2,CASSQEGGASGPYEQYF,TGCGCCAGCAGCCAAGAGGGCGGGGCTAGCGGACCCTACGAGCAGTACTTC
TRBV20-1,few,TRBJ2-1,TRBD2,CSARTGTSRYNEQFF,TGCAGTGCTAGGACAGGGACTAGCAGATACAATGAGCAGTTCTTC
TRBV4-3,.,TRBJ2-5,TRBD2,CASSQLWRGTSGETQYF,TGCGCCAGCAGCCAGCTATGGCGGGGGACCAGCGGAGAGACCCAGTACTTC
TRBV10-3,.,TRBJ1-2,.,CAISESMGGPYGYTF,TGTGCCATCAGTGAGTCTATGGGGGGCCCTTATGGCTACACCTTC
TRBV21-1,few,TRBJ1-1,.,CASSKEKGSGQNAEAFF,TGTGCCAGCAGCAAAGAAAAGGGCTCGGGGCAGAACGCTGAAGCTTTCTTT
TRBV10-3,.,TRBJ2-1,.,CAISAPDYNEQFF,TGTGCCATCAGTGCCCCCGACTACAATGAGCAGTTCTTC
TRBV7-2,.,TRBJ1-6,.,CASSFEGAYNSPLHF,TGTGCCAGCAGCTTTGAAGGGGCATACAATTCACCCCTCCACTTT
TRBV7-2,few,TRBJ2-4,TRBD2,CASRRGLAGILAKNIQYF,TGTGCCAGCAGGCGGGGGCTAGCGGGAATACTAGCCAAAAACATTCAGTACTTC
TRBV4-3,few,TRBJ1-1,.,CASSQDPPGSGTEAFF,TGCGCCAGCAGCCAAGACCCGCCAGGTAGCGGGACTGAAGCTTTCTTT
TRBV7-9,.,TRBJ2-7,.,CASSSLRDGAYEQYF,TGTGCCAGCAGCTCCCTCCGGGACGGGGCCTACGAGCAGTACTTC
TRBV4-1,.,TRBJ1-2,.,CASSPTDQLVQGYTF,TGCGCCAGCAGCCCCACGGACCAGTTGGTTCAGGGCTACACCTTC
TRBV5-6,few,TRBJ1-4,TRBD1,CASSADRGERANEKLFF,TGTGCCAGCAGCGCCGACAGGGGAGAGAGAGCTAATGAAAAACTGTTTTTT
TRBV6-1,.,TRBJ2-5,.,CASSGDREEETQYF,TGTGCCAGCAGTGGTGACAGGGAGGAGGAGACCCAGTACTTC
TRBV24-1,few,TRBJ2-1,.,CATDSKVGEQFF,TGTGCCACCGATAGTAAGGTTGGCGAGCAGTTCTTC
TRBV10-3,few,TRBJ1-2,.,CAISEFGVPANYGYTF,TGTGCCATCAGTGAGTTTGGAGTTCCCGCTAACTATGGCTACACCTTC
TRBV9,.,TRBJ1-2,TRBD1,CASKGQGHYGCTF,TGTGCCAGCAAAGGACAGGGTCACTATGGCTGCACCTTC
TRBV29-1,.,TRBJ2-1,TRBD1,CSVGGGRLTNEQFF,TGCAGCGTTGGAGGGGGCAGGCTGACCAATGAGCAGTTCTTC
TRBV29-1,once,TRBJ2-1,TRBD1,CSVEDLRTGVYNEQFF,TGCAGCGTTGAAGACCTACGGACAGGGGTCTACAATGAGCAGTTCTTC
TRBV6-1,.,TRBJ2-2,.,CASRARPNTGELFF,TGTGCCAGCAGGGCCAGACCGAACACCGGGGAGCTGTTTTTT
TRBV9,many,TRBJ1-5,.,CASSGGAGQPQHF,TGTGCCAGCAGCGGGGGCGCGGGCCAGCCCCAGCATTTT
TRBV3-1,.,TRBJ2-5,TRBD2,CASSPSQGGISLLLGGQYF,TGTGCCAGCAGCCCAAGCCAGGGAGGGATATCCCTTTTACTAGGCGGGCAGTACTTC
TRBV19,.,TRBJ1-1,TRBD1,CASMTRTGLAEAFF,TGTGCCAGTATGACCCGGACAGGGCTGGCTGAAGCTTTCTTT
TRBV13,many,TRBJ2-3,.,CASSFGTANPQFYTQYF,TGTGCCAGCAGCTTCGGGACGGCCAACCCCCAGTTCTATACGCAGTATTTT